The present T cell receptor beta chain was sequenced within a study of neurological immune-mediated disorders. TCRdb reanalysed the 5' RACE reads using MiXCR and keeps one entry per CDR3 protein. The sample contains about 59,000 distinct CDR3 sequences, more than 9.5% of which appear only once. The CDR3 totals 14 residues. From germline, CDR1 is LGHDT and CDR2 YNNKEL (reference sequence). Losses at the gene ends were 1 base for V and 4 bases for J; bases not matched to a gene: 3. This clonotype was detected ten times or more. The gene calls are TRBV3-1 and TRBJ1-1, with 7 bases lining up with TRBD1. This clonotype originated in a woman aged 55-70 years with HTLV-1-associated myelopathy (HAM/TSP). The material sequenced was PBMCs. The CDR3 here is CASSQARGGTEAFF. The CDR3 region has the DNA TGTGCCAGCAGCCAAGCCAGGGGGGGCACTGAAGCTTTCTTT.